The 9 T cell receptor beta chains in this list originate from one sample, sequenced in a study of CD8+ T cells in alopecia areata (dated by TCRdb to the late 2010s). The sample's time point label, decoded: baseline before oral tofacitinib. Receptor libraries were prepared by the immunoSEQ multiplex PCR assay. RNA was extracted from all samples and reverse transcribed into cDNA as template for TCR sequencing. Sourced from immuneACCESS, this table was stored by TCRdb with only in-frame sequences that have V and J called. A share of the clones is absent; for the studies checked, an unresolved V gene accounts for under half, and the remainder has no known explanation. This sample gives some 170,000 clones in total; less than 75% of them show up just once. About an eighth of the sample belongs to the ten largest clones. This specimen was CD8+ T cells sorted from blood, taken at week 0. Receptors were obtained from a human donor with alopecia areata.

The CDR3 DNA reads TGTGCCAGCTCACAGGCTTCTCCGGGGGTGGGCTACGAGCAGTACTTC. Translated, it gives CASSQASPGVGYEQYF. The chain is built from TRBV18 and TRBJ2-7, with D possibly TRBD2 on 6 matching bases. The CDR3 sequence is 16 residues long. V was trimmed by 4 bases and J by 3 bases, leaving 19 bases between them. The germline V gene has CDR1 KGHSH and CDR2 LQKENI.

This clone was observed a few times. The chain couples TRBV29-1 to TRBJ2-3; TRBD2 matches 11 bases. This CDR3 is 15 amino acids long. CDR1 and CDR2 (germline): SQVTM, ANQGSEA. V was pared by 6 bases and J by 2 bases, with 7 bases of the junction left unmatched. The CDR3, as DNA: TGCAGCGTCGATGGGACTAGCGGTTCCACAGATACGCAGTATTTT. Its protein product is CSVDGTSGSTDTQYF.

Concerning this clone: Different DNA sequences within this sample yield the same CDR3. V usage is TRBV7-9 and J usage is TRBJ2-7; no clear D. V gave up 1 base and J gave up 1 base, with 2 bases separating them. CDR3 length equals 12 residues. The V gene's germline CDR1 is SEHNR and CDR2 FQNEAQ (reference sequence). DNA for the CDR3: TGTGCCAGCAGCTTAGGTTCCTACGAGCAGTACTTC. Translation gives CASSLGSYEQYF.

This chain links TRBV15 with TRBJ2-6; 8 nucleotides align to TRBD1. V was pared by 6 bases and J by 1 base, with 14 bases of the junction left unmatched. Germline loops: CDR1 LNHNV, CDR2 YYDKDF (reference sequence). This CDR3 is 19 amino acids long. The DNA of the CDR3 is TGTGCCACCAGACGGATCCCCGGGACAGGTGCGTCTGGGGCCAACGTCCTGACTTTC. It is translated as CATRRIPGTGASGANVLTF.

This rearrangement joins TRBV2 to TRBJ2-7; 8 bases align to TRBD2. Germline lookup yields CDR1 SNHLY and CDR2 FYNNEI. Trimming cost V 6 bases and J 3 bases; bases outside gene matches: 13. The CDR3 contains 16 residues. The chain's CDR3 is CASRLSGEPRHYEQYF. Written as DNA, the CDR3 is TGTGCCAGCAGGCTTAGCGGGGAGCCCCGGCACTACGAGCAGTACTTC. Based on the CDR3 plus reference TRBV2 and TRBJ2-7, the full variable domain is EPEVTQTPSHQVTQMGQEVILRCVPISNHLYFYWYRQILGQKVEFLVSFYNNEISEKSEIFDDQFSVERPDGSNFTLKIRSTKLEDSAMYFCASRLSGEPRHYEQYFGPGTRLTVT.

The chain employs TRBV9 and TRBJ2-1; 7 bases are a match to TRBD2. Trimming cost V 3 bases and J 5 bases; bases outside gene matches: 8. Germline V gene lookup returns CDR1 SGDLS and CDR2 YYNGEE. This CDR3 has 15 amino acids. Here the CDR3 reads CASSGTSAGHNEQFF. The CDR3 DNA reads TGTGCCAGCAGCGGTACTAGCGCAGGACACAATGAGCAGTTCTTC.

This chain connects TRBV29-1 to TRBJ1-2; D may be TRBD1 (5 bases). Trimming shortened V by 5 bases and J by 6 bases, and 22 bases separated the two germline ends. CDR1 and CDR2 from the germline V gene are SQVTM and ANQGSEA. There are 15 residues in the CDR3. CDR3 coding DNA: TGCAGCGTTTCCCCGCCCGCAGACAGCGAGGATGGCTACACCTTC. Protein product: CSVSPPADSEDGYTF.

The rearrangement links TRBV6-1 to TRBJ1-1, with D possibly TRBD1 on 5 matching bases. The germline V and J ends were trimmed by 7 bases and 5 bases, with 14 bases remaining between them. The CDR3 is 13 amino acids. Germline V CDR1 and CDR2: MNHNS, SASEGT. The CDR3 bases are TGTGCCAGCATTGATTGGGGGGGGACTGAAGCTTTCTTT. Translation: CASIDWGGTEAFF.

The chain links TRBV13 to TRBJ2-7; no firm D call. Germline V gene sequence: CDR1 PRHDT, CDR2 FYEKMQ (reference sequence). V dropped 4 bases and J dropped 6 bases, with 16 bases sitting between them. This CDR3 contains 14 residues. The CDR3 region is CASSYRTGITEQYF. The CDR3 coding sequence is TGTGCCAGCAGCTACCGGACGGGTATCACCGAGCAGTACTTC.